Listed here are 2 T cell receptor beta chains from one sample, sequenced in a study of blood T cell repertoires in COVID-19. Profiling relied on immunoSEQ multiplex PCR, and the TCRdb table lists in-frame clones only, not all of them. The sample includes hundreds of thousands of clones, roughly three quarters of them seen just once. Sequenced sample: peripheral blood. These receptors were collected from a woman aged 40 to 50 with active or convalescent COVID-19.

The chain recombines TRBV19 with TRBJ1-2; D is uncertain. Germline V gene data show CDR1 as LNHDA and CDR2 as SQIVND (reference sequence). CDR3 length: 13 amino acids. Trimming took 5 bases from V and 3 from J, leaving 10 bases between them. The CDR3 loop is CASSGQAHYGYTF. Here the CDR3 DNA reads TGTGCCAGTAGTGGGCAGGCCCACTATGGCTACACCTTC.

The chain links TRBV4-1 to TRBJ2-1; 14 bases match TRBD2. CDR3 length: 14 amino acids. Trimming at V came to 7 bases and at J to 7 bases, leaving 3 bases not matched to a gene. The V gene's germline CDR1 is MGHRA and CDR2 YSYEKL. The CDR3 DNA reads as TGCGCCAGCATGACTAGCGGGGGGGCGAATGAGCAGTTCTTC. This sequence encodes CASMTSGGANEQFF.